The rows below give T cell receptor beta chains drawn from one sample of a study of early T cells in non-severe SARS-CoV-2 infection. TCRdb analysed the 5' RACE reads with MiXCR anew, one entry per CDR3 protein. Here the sample spans 90,000 to 120,000 distinct CDR3 sequences, about 12% being singletons. Material: whole blood. The source of these receptors is an adult who was a healthcare worker with PCR-confirmed SARS-CoV-2 infection or an uninfected control (not recorded which). Each CDR3 is given with its conserved first and last residue. Each record gives: D gene, CDR3 length, J gene, clone size, V gene, CDR3 protein, CDR3 DNA. D genes are given only for firm matches. A clone size is listed for some rows: how often the clone was seen (once, few, many), or a class if it is expanded.

D gene: TRBD2
CDR3 length: 13
J gene: TRBJ2-5
clone size: -
V gene: TRBV20-1
CDR3 protein: CSANERELETQYF
CDR3 DNA: TGCAGTGCCAACGAGCGGGAGCTAGAGACCCAGTACTTC

D gene: -
CDR3 length: 14
J gene: TRBJ1-6
clone size: few
V gene: TRBV9
CDR3 protein: CASSPGTGNSPLHF
CDR3 DNA: TGTGCCAGCAGCCCAGGGACGGGGAATTCACCCCTCCACTTT

D gene: TRBD2
CDR3 length: 16
J gene: TRBJ2-3
clone size: many
V gene: TRBV10-3
CDR3 protein: CAISGGLAGQSDTQYF
CDR3 DNA: TGTGCCATCAGTGGGGGACTAGCGGGTCAATCAGATACGCAGTATTTT

D gene: -
CDR3 length: 16
J gene: TRBJ1-4
clone size: many
V gene: TRBV10-3
CDR3 protein: CAISESATPADEKLFF
CDR3 DNA: TGTGCCATCAGTGAGTCAGCGACACCGGCGGATGAAAAACTGTTTTTT

D gene: -
CDR3 length: 14
J gene: TRBJ2-1
clone size: -
V gene: TRBV7-8
CDR3 protein: CASSLGQGNNEQFF
CDR3 DNA: TGTGCCAGCAGCTTAGGGCAGGGTAACAATGAGCAGTTCTTC

D gene: -
CDR3 length: 15
J gene: TRBJ1-5
clone size: many
V gene: TRBV5-6
CDR3 protein: CASSLRSLSNQPQHF
CDR3 DNA: TGTGCCAGCAGCTTGCGAAGCTTAAGCAATCAGCCCCAGCATTTT

D gene: -
CDR3 length: 14
J gene: TRBJ1-6
clone size: many
V gene: TRBV5-5
CDR3 protein: CASSFAGDNSPLHF
CDR3 DNA: TGTGCCAGCAGCTTCGCGGGGGATAATTCACCCCTCCACTTT

D gene: TRBD2
CDR3 length: 16
J gene: TRBJ2-7
clone size: few
V gene: TRBV4-2
CDR3 protein: CASSPSQSGRIYEQYF
CDR3 DNA: TGTGCCAGCAGCCCCTCCCAAAGCGGGAGGATCTACGAGCAGTACTTC

D gene: -
CDR3 length: 14
J gene: TRBJ1-1
clone size: many
V gene: TRBV30
CDR3 protein: CAWSVGQMNTEAFF
CDR3 DNA: TGTGCCTGGAGTGTAGGACAGATGAACACTGAAGCTTTCTTT

D gene: -
CDR3 length: 15
J gene: TRBJ1-6
clone size: many
V gene: TRBV3-1
CDR3 protein: CASSLRTRGNSPLHF
CDR3 DNA: TGTGCCAGCAGCCTCCGGACAAGGGGCAATTCACCCCTCCACTTT

D gene: -
CDR3 length: 15
J gene: TRBJ2-5
clone size: many
V gene: TRBV7-3
CDR3 protein: CASSLTRAIQETQYF
CDR3 DNA: TGTGCCAGCAGCTTAACTAGGGCGATTCAAGAGACCCAGTACTTC

D gene: TRBD1
CDR3 length: 13
J gene: TRBJ2-7
clone size: many
V gene: TRBV6-5
CDR3 protein: CASSWGQGYEQYF
CDR3 DNA: TGTGCCAGCAGCTGGGGACAGGGCTACGAGCAGTACTTC

D gene: TRBD2
CDR3 length: 16
J gene: TRBJ2-7
clone size: -
V gene: TRBV28
CDR3 protein: CASSSGTSGGIYEQYF
CDR3 DNA: TGTGCCAGCAGTTCAGGGACTAGCGGGGGTATCTACGAGCAGTACTTC

D gene: TRBD1
CDR3 length: 11
J gene: TRBJ1-1
clone size: many
V gene: TRBV29-1
CDR3 protein: CSVGRTGRAFF
CDR3 DNA: TGCAGCGTTGGACGGACAGGGAGGGCTTTCTTT